The rows below give T cell receptor beta chains drawn from one sample of a study of esophageal squamous cell carcinoma under preoperative chemotherapy. TCRdb reanalysed the PCR reads using MiXCR and keeps one entry per CDR3 protein. The sample consists of about 32,000 distinct CDR3 sequences, around 49% of them appearing once. Sample collection occurred from a patient given preoperative chemotherapy. The receptors come from a human donor with esophageal squamous cell carcinoma. The donor label of this sample is uncertain. The CDR3 runs from the conserved cysteine through the conserved F or W.

j_call v_call cdr3_aa
TRBJ2-1 TRBV6-1 CASSEAQEPYNEQFF
NA TRBV7-6 CASRARVPGRGAKNIQYF
TRBJ2-5 TRBV11-2 CASSWNHWETQYF
TRBJ2-3 TRBV7-8 CASGFVGGGKETQYF
TRBJ2-1 TRBV7-2 CASSLGGRLAGALNEQFF
TRBJ2-5 TRBV7-7 CASSVRDGGGDAQSF
TRBJ2-3 TRBV7-2 CASSVSGVGAINTQYF
TRBJ2-2 TRBV11-3 CASSGRDRGSTGEQFF
TRBJ2-7 TRBV6-1 CASSEGAFYEQYF
TRBJ2-7 TRBV5-4 CASSTSSGSYEQYF
TRBJ2-2 TRBV5-1 CASSLADGELFF
TRBJ2-3 TRBV7-9 CASGLVGTDTQYF
TRBJ2-1 TRBV6-1 CASSEFGGAGEQFF
TRBJ2-1 TRBV11-3 CASSLRHRVNEQFF
NA TRBV7-2 CASSRTPSRTVLGDEQYF
TRBJ2-4 TRBV7-6 CASVLAPGATDIQYF
TRBJ2-7 TRBV20-1 CSAYFGTNYEQYF
TRBJ2-2 TRBV12-3/TRBV12-4 CASSISTGAGTLFF
TRBJ2-5 TRBV12-3/TRBV12-4 CASKGAAPPCSNELYF
TRBJ2-5 TRBV11-1 CASSPSGGLVMGTQYF
TRBJ2-2 TRBV7-2 CASRSIPDTETQFF
TRBJ2-1 TRBV7-2 CASSQVAAKNEQFF
TRBJ2-2 TRBV5-4 CASSGTSGGRYTGELFF